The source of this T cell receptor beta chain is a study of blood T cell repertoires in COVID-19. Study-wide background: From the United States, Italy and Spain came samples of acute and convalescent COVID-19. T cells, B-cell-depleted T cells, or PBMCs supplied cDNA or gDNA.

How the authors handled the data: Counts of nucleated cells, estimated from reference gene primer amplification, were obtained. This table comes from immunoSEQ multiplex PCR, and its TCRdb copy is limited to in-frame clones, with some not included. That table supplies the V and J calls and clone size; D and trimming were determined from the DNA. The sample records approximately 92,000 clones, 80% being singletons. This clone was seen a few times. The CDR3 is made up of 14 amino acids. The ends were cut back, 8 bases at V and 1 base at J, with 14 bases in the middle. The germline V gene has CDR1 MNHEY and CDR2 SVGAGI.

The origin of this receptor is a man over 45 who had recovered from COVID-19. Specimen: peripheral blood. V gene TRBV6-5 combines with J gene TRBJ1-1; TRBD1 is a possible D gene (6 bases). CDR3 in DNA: TGTGCCAGCGGTCCGGGACATAAGAACACTGAAGCTTTCTTT. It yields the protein CASGPGHKNTEAFF.